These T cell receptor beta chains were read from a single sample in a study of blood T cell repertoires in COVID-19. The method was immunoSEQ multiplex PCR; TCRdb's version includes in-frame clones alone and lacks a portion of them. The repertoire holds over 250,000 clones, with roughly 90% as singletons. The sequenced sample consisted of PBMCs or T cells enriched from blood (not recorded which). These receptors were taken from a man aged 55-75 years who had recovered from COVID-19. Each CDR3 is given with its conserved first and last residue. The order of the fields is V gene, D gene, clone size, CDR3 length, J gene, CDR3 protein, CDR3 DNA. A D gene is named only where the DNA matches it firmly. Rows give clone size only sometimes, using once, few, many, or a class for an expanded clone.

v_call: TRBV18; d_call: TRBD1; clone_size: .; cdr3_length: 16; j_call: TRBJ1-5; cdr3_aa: CASSPNRDRDRQPQHF; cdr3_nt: TGTGCCAGCTCACCAAACCGGGACAGGGACCGTCAGCCCCAGCATTTT
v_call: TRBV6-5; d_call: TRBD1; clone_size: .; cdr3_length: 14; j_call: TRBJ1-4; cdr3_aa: CASRDSATNEKLFF; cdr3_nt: TGTGCCAGCCGGGACAGTGCAACTAATGAAAAACTGTTTTTT
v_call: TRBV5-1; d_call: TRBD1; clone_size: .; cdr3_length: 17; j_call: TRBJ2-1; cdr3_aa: CASSAKIPGQAYNEQFF; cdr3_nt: TGCGCCAGCAGCGCAAAGATACCGGGACAGGCCTACAATGAGCAGTTCTTC
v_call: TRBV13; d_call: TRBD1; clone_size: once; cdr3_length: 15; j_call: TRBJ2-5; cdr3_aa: CASGTGTAVGATQYF; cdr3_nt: TGTGCCAGTGGAACCGGGACAGCGGTCGGCGCGACCCAGTACTTC
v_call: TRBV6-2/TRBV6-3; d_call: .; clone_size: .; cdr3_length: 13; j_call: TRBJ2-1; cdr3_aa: CGSSNRGGHEQFF; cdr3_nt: TGTGGCAGCAGCAACAGGGGGGGGCATGAGCAGTTCTTC
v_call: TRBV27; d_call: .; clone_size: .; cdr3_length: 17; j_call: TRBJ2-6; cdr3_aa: CASSMGTVGSGANVLTF; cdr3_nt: TGTGCCAGCAGTATGGGTACAGTGGGCTCTGGGGCCAACGTCCTGACTTTC
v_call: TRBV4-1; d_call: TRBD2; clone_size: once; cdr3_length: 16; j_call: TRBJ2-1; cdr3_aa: CASSQATSGIYNEQFF; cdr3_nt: TGCGCCAGCAGCCAGGCCACTAGCGGAATTTACAATGAGCAGTTCTTC
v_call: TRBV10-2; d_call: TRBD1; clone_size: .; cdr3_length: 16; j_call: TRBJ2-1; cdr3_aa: CASSEWTGSLTNEQFF; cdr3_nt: TGCGCCAGCAGTGAGTGGACAGGGTCTTTGACCAATGAGCAGTTCTTC
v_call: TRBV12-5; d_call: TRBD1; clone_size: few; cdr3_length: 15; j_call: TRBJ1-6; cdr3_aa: CASGPDRVGNSPLHF; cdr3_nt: TGTGCTAGTGGCCCCGACAGGGTGGGGAATTCACCCCTCCACTTT
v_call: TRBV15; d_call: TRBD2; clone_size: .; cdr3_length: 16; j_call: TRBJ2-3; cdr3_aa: CATRDRLAGGRDTQYF; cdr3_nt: TGTGCCACCAGGGACAGACTAGCGGGGGGTCGGGATACGCAGTATTTT
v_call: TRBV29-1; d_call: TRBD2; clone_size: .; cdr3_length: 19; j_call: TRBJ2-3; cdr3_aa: CSVEVWGGGGTFSTDTQYF; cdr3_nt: TGCAGCGTTGAAGTTTGGGGCGGCGGGGGGACCTTTAGCACAGATACGCAGTATTTT
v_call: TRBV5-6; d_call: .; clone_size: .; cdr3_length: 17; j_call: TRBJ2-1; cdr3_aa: CASSTWTRGSSYNEQFF; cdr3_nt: TGTGCCAGCAGCACCTGGACTAGGGGGAGCTCCTACAATGAGCAGTTCTTC